One T cell receptor (beta chain) is described in this entry. The antigen is not known. CDR3 length: 18 amino acids. Trimming removed 3 bases from V and 5 bases from J, with 20 bases in between. Germline V CDR1 and CDR2: MGHRA, YSYEKL. Treatment: oral pan-JAK inhibitor, 5-10 mg twice daily. Samples from alopecia areata patients were lesional scalp punch biopsies and peripheral blood. This sample was taken from a study of CD8+ T cells in alopecia areata. Study conclusions and caveats: In scalp samples, resident alphabeta T cells of normal skin are also sequenced. Scalp lesions, especially in alopecia totalis/universalis, had higher clonality than normal scalp. Many expanded lesional clones persisted during tofacitinib (in both scalp and blood).

RNA extraction and reverse transcription yielded cDNA as sequencing template. TCRdb's copy holds only in-frame clones and misses some; the assay was immunoSEQ multiplex PCR. The repertoire holds 200,000 or so clones, with more than 45% as singletons. The chain recombines TRBV4-1 with TRBJ1-6; weak D call: TRBD1 (5 bases). This sequence was found in a human donor with alopecia areata. Sequencing used CD4+ T cells sorted from blood, obtained at week 24, from a patient treated with tofacitinib. The DNA for the CDR3 is TGCGCCAGCAGCCATCGGCTTGGCAGGGAGGTTGATAATTCACCCCTCCACTTT. Its translation is CASSHRLGREVDNSPLHF.